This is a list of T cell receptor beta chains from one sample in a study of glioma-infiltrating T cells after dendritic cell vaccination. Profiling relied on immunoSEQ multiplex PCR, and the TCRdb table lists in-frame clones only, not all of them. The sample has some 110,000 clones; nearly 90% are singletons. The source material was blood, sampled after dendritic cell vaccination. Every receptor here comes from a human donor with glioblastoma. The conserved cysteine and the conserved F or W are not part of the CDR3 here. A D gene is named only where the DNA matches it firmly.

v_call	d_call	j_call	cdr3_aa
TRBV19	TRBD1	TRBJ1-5	ASSTRQGYSNQPQH
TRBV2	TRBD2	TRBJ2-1	ASKTKAGGF
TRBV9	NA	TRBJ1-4	ASSVGIKEGEKLF
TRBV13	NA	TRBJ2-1	ASSPHLRDHEQF
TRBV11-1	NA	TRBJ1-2	ASSTLGQKTYGYT
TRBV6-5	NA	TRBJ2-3	ASSEMVNTQY
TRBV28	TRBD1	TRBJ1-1	AIQGAGGPNTEAF
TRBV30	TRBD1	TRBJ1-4	AWGQGYEKLF
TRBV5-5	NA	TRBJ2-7	ASSLAQGTYEQY
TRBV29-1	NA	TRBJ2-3	SVEKPGTDTQY
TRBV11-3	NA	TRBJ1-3	ASSQDSSSGNTIY
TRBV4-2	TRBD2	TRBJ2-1	ASSQMGTSGGANNEQF
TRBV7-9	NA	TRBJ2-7	ASSLSSSVYEQY
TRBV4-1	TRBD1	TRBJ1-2	ASSPGTGNYGYT
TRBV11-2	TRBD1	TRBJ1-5	ASRLGQAVNQPQH
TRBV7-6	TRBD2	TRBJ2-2	ASGPSGAGELF
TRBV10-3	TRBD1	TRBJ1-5	AISESGQGSPPQH
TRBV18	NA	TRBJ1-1	ASSPKGGTEAF
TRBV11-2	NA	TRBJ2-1	ASSLELAPRGEQF
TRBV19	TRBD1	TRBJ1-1	ASSIVQGAAEAF
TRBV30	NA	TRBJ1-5	AWSPPGRWNQPQH
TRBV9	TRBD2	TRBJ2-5	ASSPSGAQETQY
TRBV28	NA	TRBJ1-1	ASRVTGKTEAF
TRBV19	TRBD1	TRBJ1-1	ASSITGGGTEAF
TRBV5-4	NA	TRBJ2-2	ASKSDGVANTGELF
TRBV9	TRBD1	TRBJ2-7	ASSSGQATYEQY
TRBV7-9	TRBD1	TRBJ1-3	ASSLGDSISGNTIY
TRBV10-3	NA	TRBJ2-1	AISESSPDEQF
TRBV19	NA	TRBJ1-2	ASSIVGGVQDYGYT
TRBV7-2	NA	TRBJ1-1	ASSLAGGWTEAF
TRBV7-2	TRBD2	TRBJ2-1	ASSPRGLAGGRGQF
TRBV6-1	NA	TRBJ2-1	ASRGRGANEQF
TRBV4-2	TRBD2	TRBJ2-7	ASSQASPVSGTYEQY
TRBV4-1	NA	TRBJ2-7	ASSLEVSLLEQY
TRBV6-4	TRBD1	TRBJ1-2	ASSDSPGGYYGYT
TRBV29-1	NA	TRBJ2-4	SVEGQTNIQY
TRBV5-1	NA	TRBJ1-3	ASSGGYMGNTIY
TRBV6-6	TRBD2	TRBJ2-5	ASSISGRAPQETQY
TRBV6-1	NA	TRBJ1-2	ASSESGNYGYT
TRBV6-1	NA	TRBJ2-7	ASTGQVYYEQY
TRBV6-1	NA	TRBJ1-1	ASSTWEVTTEAF
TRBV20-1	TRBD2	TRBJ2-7	SATPGVAGT
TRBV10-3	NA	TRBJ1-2	ATAGSNYGYT
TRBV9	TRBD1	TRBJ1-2	ASSADRGYGYT
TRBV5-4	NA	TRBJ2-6	ASSLVGLGAGANVLT
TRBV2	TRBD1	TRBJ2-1	AGSRGHGGYNEQF
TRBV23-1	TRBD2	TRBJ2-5	ASRETSGETQY
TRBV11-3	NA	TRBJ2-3	ASSSPSTTDTQY
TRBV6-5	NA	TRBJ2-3	ASSRRGLTDTQY
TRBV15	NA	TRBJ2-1	ATSMGLPGYNEQF
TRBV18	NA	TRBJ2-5	ASSPPLETQY
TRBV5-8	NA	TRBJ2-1	ASGRGAGYNEQF
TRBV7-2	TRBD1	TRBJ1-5	ASSKRTGINQPQH
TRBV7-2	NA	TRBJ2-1	ASSLRGGQF